These 17 T cell receptor beta chains were sequenced from one sample in a study of blood T cell repertoires in COVID-19. TCRdb's table, derived via immunoSEQ multiplex PCR, lists solely in-frame clones and lacks some. The sample includes 180,000 or so clones, roughly nine tenths seen only once; the top ten take over 2%. The sequenced sample was PBMCs or T cells enriched from blood (not recorded which). The receptors originated from a woman aged 40 to 50 with acute COVID-19.

The genes are TRBV6-5 and TRBJ1-1, with 7 bases fitting TRBD1. The V segment lost 6 bases and the J segment 0 bases; nucleotides outside the gene matches: 4. Germline CDR1 and CDR2: MNHEY and SVGAGI. The CDR3 is made up of 14 amino acids. CDR3 protein: CASRSGTVNTEAFF. The CDR3, as DNA: TGTGCCAGCAGGTCCGGGACAGTGAACACTGAAGCTTTCTTT.

V gene TRBV7-2 combines with J gene TRBJ1-3; D is unresolved. This CDR3 is 15 amino acids long. Trimming took off 2 bases at V and 4 bases at J, with 12 bases between the two ends. Germline CDR1 reads SGHTA; CDR2 reads FQGNSA. CDR3 protein: CASSLSGGAGNTIYF. CDR3 in DNA: TGTGCCAGCAGCTTATCCGGCGGAGCCGGAAACACCATATATTTT.

This clone was recorded only once. This chain uses TRBV5-1 with TRBJ1-1, with 7 bases identical to TRBD1. Germline V CDR1 and CDR2: SGHRS, YFSETQ. V dropped 3 bases and J dropped 2; count of bases not matched to a gene: 7. CDR3 length: 15 residues. The CDR3 sequence is CASSSGGQQNTEAFF. The CDR3 nucleotides read TGCGCCAGCAGCTCTGGGGGACAGCAAAACACTGAAGCTTTCTTT. Drawing the rest from reference TRBV5-1 and TRBJ1-1, the complete variable domain is KAGVTQTPRYLIKTRGQQVTLSCSPISGHRSVSWYQQTPGQGLQFLFEYFSETQRNKGNFPGRFSGRQFSNSRSEMNVSTLELGDSALYLCASSSGGQQNTEAFFGQGTRLTVV.

The V gene is TRBV19, the J gene TRBJ1-2, with 8 bases fitting TRBD1. V was pared by 5 bases and J by 4 bases, with 9 bases of the junction left unmatched. CDR3 length: 15 amino acids. Per germline, CDR1 LNHDA and CDR2 SQIVND (reference sequence). CDR3 DNA sequence: TGTGCCAGTAGTCCGACAGGGGAAGGGTCCTATGGCTACACCTTC. Its protein product is CASSPTGEGSYGYTF.

V is TRBV10-3 and J is TRBJ2-1; TRBD1 aligns across 9 bases. The CDR3 loop spans 16 amino acids. Germline trimming cut 7 bases from V and 0 bases from J; bases unmatched to any gene: 7. Per the germline V gene, CDR1 is ENHRY and CDR2 is SYGVKD. In nucleotides, the CDR3 is TGTGCCATCAACTCACCGGGACAGGGCTCCTACAATGAGCAGTTCTTC. As protein: CAINSPGQGSYNEQFF.

The rearrangement joins TRBV5-1 to TRBJ2-5; 10 bases are a match to TRBD2. This CDR3 has 17 residues. CDR1 is SGHRS, CDR2 YFSETQ, per germline. V trimming: 4 bases; J trimming: 4 bases; junction bases outside the gene matches: 13. The CDR3 nucleotides are TGCGCCAGCAGCCCACGCTTAGCGGGAGGAGGGCGAGAGACCCAGTACTTC. Translated: CASSPRLAGGGRETQYF. Complete variable domain (other parts from reference TRBV5-1 and TRBJ2-5): KAGVTQTPRYLIKTRGQQVTLSCSPISGHRSVSWYQQTPGQGLQFLFEYFSETQRNKGNFPGRFSGRQFSNSRSEMNVSTLELGDSALYLCASSPRLAGGGRETQYFGPGTRLLVL.

The V gene is TRBV4-2, the J gene TRBJ1-6; 7 bases match TRBD1. V was clipped by 1 base and J by 4 bases; unmatched bases: 7. CDR3 length: 17 residues. Germline V lookup: CDR1 LGHNA, CDR2 YNFKEQ. CDR3 in DNA: TGTGCCAGCAGCCAAGTGGGCAGGGGGTCATATAATTCACCCCTCCACTTT. Its translation: CASSQVGRGSYNSPLHF.

A single count supports this clone. This chain connects TRBV6-5 to TRBJ2-5; D is undetermined. This CDR3 spans 13 amino acids. Germline assignment: CDR1 MNHEY and CDR2 SVGAGI. The V end was cut by 7 bases, the J end by 5 bases, with 14 bases between. The CDR3 DNA reads as TGTGCCAGCACATGGAGCCGAAGTGAGACCCAGTACTTC. It encodes CASTWSRSETQYF.

This chain connects TRBV30 to TRBJ1-3; 7 bases are shared with TRBD1. In germline, CDR1 is GTSNPN, CDR2 SVGIG (reference sequence). Germline trimming cut 4 bases from V and 3 bases from J; bases unmatched to any gene: 3. The CDR3 runs 13 residues. The CDR3 loop is CAWNRGFGNTIYF. The CDR3 bases are TGTGCCTGGAACAGGGGTTTTGGAAACACCATATATTTT.

The chain carries TRBV19 and TRBJ1-1, with unresolved D. Germline values: CDR1 LNHDA, CDR2 SQIVND (reference sequence). CDR3 length: 10 residues. The CDR3 here is CASGNTEAFF. The CDR3 bases are TGTGCTTCAGGGAACACTGAAGCTTTCTTT.

V is TRBV5-1 and J is TRBJ1-1; D perhaps matches TRBD1 (6 bases). V was cut by 1 base and J by 5 bases, with 12 bases left in between. Germline values: CDR1 SGHRS, CDR2 YFSETQ. This CDR3 is 14 amino acids long. This CDR3 is CASSLTGWDTEAFF. The CDR3 bases are TGCGCCAGCAGCTTGACAGGGTGGGATACTGAAGCTTTCTTT.

With regard to this clone: Other DNA sequences in the same sample also yield this CDR3. The chain combines TRBV6-5 with TRBJ1-2; D remains ambiguous. This CDR3 contains 14 residues. Germline CDR1 MNHEY, CDR2 SVGAGI. With 2 bases removed from V and 0 bases from J, the gap between germline ends came to 7 bases. CDR3 coding DNA: TGTGCCAGCAGTTACGCGGGCTCTAACTATGGCTACACCTTC. Protein sequence: CASSYAGSNYGYTF.

V and J are TRBV29-1 and TRBJ2-3, with 7 positions matching TRBD2. The germline V gene encodes CDR1 SQVTM and CDR2 ANQGSEA. The CDR3 spans 14 residues. Unmatched junction bases numbered 9, after V lost 7 bases and J lost 2 bases. CDR3 protein: CSDQPGLLTDTQYF. In DNA form, the CDR3 reads TGCAGCGACCAACCGGGACTACTCACAGATACGCAGTATTTT.

In this sample, this clone turned up once. The chain is built from TRBV4-3 and TRBJ2-2; 9 bases map to TRBD1. The CDR3 is made up of 15 amino acids. The V and J ends lost 3 bases and 6 bases, in that order; junction bases with no gene match: 5. Germline V CDR1 and CDR2: LGHNA, YSLEER. CDR3 bases: TGCGCCAGCAGCCAGAGACGGGACAGGGCCGGGGAGCTGTTTTTT. This sequence encodes CASSQRRDRAGELFF.

The rearrangement uses TRBV11-2 and TRBJ2-1; 8 bases agree with TRBD2. Germline trimming cut 4 bases from V and 4 bases from J; bases unmatched to any gene: 9. The CDR3 spans 16 residues. The germline V gene encodes CDR1 SGHAT and CDR2 FQNNGV. This chain's CDR3 is CASSWRRGGSYNEQFF. CDR3 bases: TGTGCCAGCAGCTGGAGACGGGGGGGATCGTACAATGAGCAGTTCTTC. The complete variable domain, with remaining parts taken from reference TRBV11-2 and TRBJ2-1, reads EAGVAQSPRYKIIEKRQSVAFWCNPISGHATLYWYQQILGQGPKLLIQFQNNGVVDDSQLPKDRFSAERLKGVDSTLKIQPAKLEDSAVYLCASSWRRGGSYNEQFFGPGTRLTVL.

This chain connects TRBV5-6 to TRBJ2-3, with 8 bases aligning to TRBD2. Per the germline V gene, CDR1 is SGHDT and CDR2 is YYEEEE. The junction had 7 bases not matched to a gene; V was cut back by 4 bases and J by 3 bases. The CDR3 loop spans 15 amino acids. The DNA for the CDR3 is TGTGCCAGCAGCAAAGCGGGAGCGGGTACAGATACGCAGTATTTT. Encoded protein: CASSKAGAGTDTQYF.

The chain combines TRBV5-6 with TRBJ1-1, with unresolved D. This CDR3 contains 16 residues. V lost 0 bases and J lost 1, with 13 bases in between. Germline-derived CDR1 and CDR2 are SGHDT and YYEEEE. The CDR3 loop is CASSLDAGGSNTEAFF. Here the CDR3 DNA reads TGTGCCAGCAGCTTGGATGCAGGAGGGTCGAACACTGAAGCTTTCTTT.